These 25 T cell receptor beta chains were sequenced from one sample in a study of OX40 agonist ivuxolimab in advanced cancers. The method was immunoSEQ multiplex PCR; TCRdb's version includes in-frame clones alone and lacks a portion of them. The sample has over 55,000 clones, approximately 90% seen once; the top ten hold 3.8%. This sample comprised CD4+ or CD8+ T cells sorted from blood, obtained in a trial of the OX40 agonist ivuxolimab. These receptors were obtained from an adult with an advanced solid tumor such as melanoma, head and neck, liver or kidney cancer.

The gene calls are TRBV7-9 and TRBJ2-7; 10 nucleotides align to TRBD1. Germline V CDR1 and CDR2: SEHNR, FQNEAQ (reference sequence). The CDR3 sequence is 15 residues long. V shed 2 bases, J shed 5 bases, and the junction held 6 bases outside the gene matches. CDR3 sequence reads: CASSLKGQGWHEQYF. The CDR3 nucleotides read TGTGCCAGCAGCTTAAAGGGACAGGGGTGGCACGAGCAGTACTTC.

In its sample, this clone was seen once. V is TRBV19 and J is TRBJ1-1; 10 bases fit TRBD1. The CDR3 totals 16 residues. Germline CDR1 reads LNHDA; CDR2 reads SQIVND (reference sequence). Trimming removed 5 bases from V and 3 bases from J; junction bases left unmatched: 9. This CDR3 reads CASSPRDRGQDTEAFF. The CDR3 DNA sequence: TGTGCCAGTAGTCCCCGGGACAGGGGACAGGACACTGAAGCTTTCTTT.

The chain links TRBV2 to TRBJ2-7, with 10 bases matching TRBD2. The CDR3 covers 18 residues. Germline V gene sequence: CDR1 SNHLY, CDR2 FYNNEI. V shed 3 bases, J shed 6 bases, and the junction held 17 bases outside the gene matches. The CDR3 protein is CASSDLSSGSPSASEQYF. DNA of the CDR3: TGTGCCAGCAGTGATTTGTCTAGCGGGAGTCCCTCGGCGTCCGAGCAGTACTTC.

For the CDR3, the DNA is TGCGCCAGCAGCCAAGATCTAGTGTCGAGGTACAATGAGCAGTTCTTC. Amino acid sequence: CASSQDLVSRYNEQFF. This sequence joins TRBV4-3 and TRBJ2-1; D is undetermined. The CDR3 is made up of 16 amino acids. Germline CDR1 LGHNA, CDR2 YSLEER. V was trimmed by 0 bases and J by 4 bases, leaving 13 bases between them.

The chain recombines TRBV19 with TRBJ2-1; D may be TRBD1 (5 bases). The CDR3 contains 14 residues. V lost 1 base and J 4 bases, leaving 8 bases between the germline ends. CDR1 and CDR2 from the germline V gene are LNHDA and SQIVND (reference sequence). The CDR3 DNA is TGTGCCAGTAGTATAGGGAACAGGTACAATGAGCAGTTCTTC. Amino acid sequence: CASSIGNRYNEQFF.

V and J are TRBV6-5 and TRBJ2-7, with D perhaps matching TRBD2 (6 bases). The CDR3 is made up of 14 amino acids. Germline values: CDR1 MNHEY, CDR2 SVGAGI. V lost 4 bases and J lost 7, with 17 bases in between. CDR3 sequence: CASSLVRAGGEQYF. The CDR3 DNA reads as TGTGCCAGCAGTTTAGTCAGGGCCGGGGGAGAGCAGTACTTC.

V and J are TRBV2 and TRBJ2-7; 13 bases are a match to TRBD2. V gave up 9 bases and J gave up 5 bases; unmatched junction bases: 4. CDR1 is SNHLY and CDR2 is FYNNEI in the germline V gene. The CDR3 totals 13 residues. This CDR3 is CARGTSGMDEQYF. CDR3 bases: TGTGCCAGAGGGACTAGCGGGATGGACGAGCAGTACTTC.

The chain combines TRBV5-1 with TRBJ2-7; D gene unclear. The germline V gene encodes CDR1 SGHRS and CDR2 YFSETQ. The CDR3 consists of 13 residues. Trimming stripped 1 base from V and 5 bases from J, with 10 bases between. The CDR3 loop is CASSLSEWDEQYF. For the CDR3, the DNA is TGCGCCAGCAGCTTGTCAGAATGGGACGAGCAGTACTTC.

J is TRBJ2-5 and V is TRBV19; D may be TRBD2 (5 bases). The CDR3 totals 14 residues. The ends were cut back, 1 base at V and 5 bases at J, with 11 bases in the middle. Germline V gene lookup returns CDR1 LNHDA and CDR2 SQIVND (reference sequence). The CDR3 reads CASSIASSWETQYF. The CDR3 DNA reads as TGTGCCAGTAGTATAGCTAGCAGCTGGGAGACCCAGTACTTC.

The J gene is TRBJ2-3, the V gene TRBV29-1; 10 bases map to TRBD2. V lost 6 bases to trimming and J lost 4 bases; unmatched junction nucleotides: 7. The CDR3 has 14 residues. The germline gives CDR1 SQVTM, CDR2 ANQGSEA. The CDR3 DNA sequence: TGCAGCGTGGGGGGACTAGCGTCTGCAGATACGCAGTATTTT. Its protein product is CSVGGLASADTQYF.

The chain has TRBV2 and TRBJ1-3; D ambiguous. Trimming stripped 2 bases from V and 0 bases from J, with 5 bases between. CDR1 is SNHLY and CDR2 is FYNNEI in the germline V gene. This CDR3 has 14 amino acids. The CDR3 coding sequence is TGTGCCAGCAGTGAATTTGTCTCTGGAAACACCATATATTTT. This translates into CASSEFVSGNTIYF.

The chain recombines TRBV2 with TRBJ2-6, with D hard to call. V dropped 6 bases and J dropped 4 bases, with 10 bases sitting between them. The CDR3 spans 14 residues. Germline V gives CDR1 SNHLY, CDR2 FYNNEI. DNA for the CDR3: TGTGCCAGCAGCGACGTCCGAGGGGCCAACGTCCTGACTTTC. This gives the protein CASSDVRGANVLTF.

The chain couples TRBV19 to TRBJ2-3, with 8 bases fitting TRBD2. Per germline, CDR1 LNHDA and CDR2 SQIVND (reference sequence). CDR3 length equals 14 residues. After removal of 3 bases from V and 5 bases from J, the junction contained 4 bases not matched to a gene. In DNA, the CDR3 is TGTGCCAGTAGTATGCGGGGGGAAGGAGATACGCAGTATTTT. This translates into CASSMRGEGDTQYF.

The chain combines TRBV11-2 with TRBJ1-6; D is ambiguous. V lost 4 bases to trimming and J lost 5 bases, with 3 bases between them. The CDR3 runs 12 residues. Germline V lookup: CDR1 SGHAT, CDR2 FQNNGV. The CDR3 loop is CASSWNNSPLHF. For the CDR3, the DNA is TGTGCCAGCAGCTGGAATAATTCACCCCTCCACTTT.

This rearrangement joins TRBV7-8 to TRBJ2-7; unclear D gene. The germline V gene has CDR1 SGHVS and CDR2 FQNEAQ. This CDR3 spans 13 amino acids. The V and J ends lost 5 bases and 0 bases respectively, with 8 bases between them. The CDR3 region has the DNA TGTGCCAGCAGCGACGGAAACTCCTACGAGCAGTACTTC. As protein: CASSDGNSYEQYF.

The chain uses TRBV11-1 and TRBJ2-2; the D is unclear. Trimming cost V 0 bases and J 3 bases, with 8 bases left between them. The CDR3 runs to 15 residues. Germline CDR1 reads SGHAT; CDR2 reads FQDESV (reference sequence). The CDR3 is CASSLAGRDTGELFF. The DNA of the CDR3 is TGTGCCAGCAGCTTAGCAGGGCGCGACACCGGGGAGCTGTTTTTT.

This clone was seen only once. The rearrangement uses TRBV5-6 and TRBJ1-3, with TRBD1 as a possible D gene (5 bases). This CDR3 region has 16 residues. CDR1 SGHDT and CDR2 YYEEEE come from the germline V gene. V lost 0 bases and J 2 bases, leaving 12 bases between the germline ends. The chain's CDR3 is CASSLVRGTPGNTIYF. The CDR3 DNA is TGTGCCAGCAGCTTGGTTCGGGGCACCCCTGGAAACACCATATATTTT.

The chain links TRBV11-2 to TRBJ2-1; D gene uncertain. The CDR3 length is 12 residues. CDR1 is SGHAT, CDR2 FQNNGV, per germline. The ends were cut back, 5 bases at V and 6 bases at J, with 8 bases in the middle. The CDR3 coding sequence is TGTGCCAGCAGCCCATATAGCAATGAGCAGTTCTTC. This gives the protein CASSPYSNEQFF.

This chain links TRBV19 with TRBJ1-1; D gene uncertain. Germline CDR1 and CDR2: LNHDA and SQIVND (reference sequence). Trimming cost V 0 bases and J 0 bases, with 11 bases left between them. The CDR3 sequence is 16 residues long. The CDR3, as DNA: TGTGCCAGTAGTATAGATCCGGATGTTATGAACACTGAAGCTTTCTTT. It translates to CASSIDPDVMNTEAFF.

The J gene is TRBJ1-5, the V gene TRBV19; 8 positions match TRBD1. Looked up from germline, CDR1 is LNHDA and CDR2 is SQIVND (reference sequence). The CDR3 is 15 residues long. The junction had 5 bases not matched to a gene; V was cut back by 3 bases and J by 4 bases. The CDR3 spells CASSIYHRGNQPQHF. CDR3 nucleotides: TGTGCCAGTAGTATTTATCACAGGGGGAATCAGCCCCAGCATTTT.

This chain uses TRBV7-2 with TRBJ2-7, with D perhaps given as TRBD1 or TRBD2 (6 bases each). The CDR3 is made up of 12 amino acids. CDR1 and CDR2 from the germline V gene are SGHTA and FQGNSA. V was clipped by 6 bases and J by 5 bases, with 11 bases between them. CDR3 in amino acids: CASRVGGHEQYF. CDR3 DNA sequence: TGTGCCAGCAGGGTGGGGGGCCACGAGCAGTACTTC.

The chain carries TRBV4-3 and TRBJ2-6; D is undetermined. This CDR3 comprises 16 residues. Trimming took 0 bases from V and 0 from J, leaving 6 bases between them. Germline V gene lookup returns CDR1 LGHNA and CDR2 YSLEER. Here the CDR3 DNA reads TGCGCCAGCAGCCAAGATCTAATCTCTGGGGCCAACGTCCTGACTTTC. This codes for CASSQDLISGANVLTF.

The chain employs TRBV19 and TRBJ2-7; 7 bases are shared with TRBD2. Germline-derived CDR1 and CDR2 are LNHDA and SQIVND (reference sequence). V lost 4 bases, J lost 4 bases, and 13 bases stayed unmatched. The CDR3 has 16 amino acids. CDR3 DNA: TGTGCCAGTAGTACTCCTAGCAGCCTGGGGGGGTACGAGCAGTACTTC. It encodes CASSTPSSLGGYEQYF.

The chain carries TRBV29-1 and TRBJ2-7; TRBD1 matches 7 bases. J was trimmed by 0 bases and V by 4 bases; bases with no gene match: 3. This CDR3 region has 13 residues. Germline lookup yields CDR1 SQVTM and CDR2 ANQGSEA. For the CDR3, the DNA is TGCAGCGTTGCCGGGACAGACTCCTACGAGCAGTACTTC. Translating it yields CSVAGTDSYEQYF.

This sequence joins TRBV4-1 and TRBJ2-5, with unresolved D. The CDR3 has 16 amino acids. V lost 3 bases and J lost 2, with 16 bases in between. Germline V CDR1 and CDR2: MGHRA, YSYEKL. In nucleotides, the CDR3 is TGCGCCAGCAGCCAGCTCGAAACCACTATACAAGAGACCCAGTACTTC. The encoded protein is CASSQLETTIQETQYF.